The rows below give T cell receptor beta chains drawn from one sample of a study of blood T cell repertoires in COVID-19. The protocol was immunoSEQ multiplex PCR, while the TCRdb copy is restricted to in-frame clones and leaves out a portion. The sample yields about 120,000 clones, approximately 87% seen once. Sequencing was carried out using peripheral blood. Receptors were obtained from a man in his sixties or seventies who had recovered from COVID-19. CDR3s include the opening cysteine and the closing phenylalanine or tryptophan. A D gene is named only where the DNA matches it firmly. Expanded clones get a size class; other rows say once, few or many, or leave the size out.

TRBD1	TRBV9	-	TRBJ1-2	CASSVGTGAQSNYGYTF	TGTGCCAGCAGCGTAGGGACAGGGGCCCAATCTAACTATGGCTACACCTTC
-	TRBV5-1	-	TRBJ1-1	CASSLANPDTEAFF	TGCGCCAGCAGCTTGGCCAATCCGGACACTGAAGCTTTCTTT
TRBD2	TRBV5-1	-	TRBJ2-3	CASSFSGVSTDTQYF	TGCGCCAGCAGCTTTAGCGGGGTTAGCACAGATACGCAGTATTTT
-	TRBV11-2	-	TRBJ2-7	CASSPRGATSYEQYF	TGTGCCAGCAGCCCCCGTGGGGCAACGAGCTACGAGCAGTACTTC
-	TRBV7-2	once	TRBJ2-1	CASSSQRGNEQFF	TGTGCCAGCAGCTCCCAGAGGGGGAATGAGCAGTTCTTC
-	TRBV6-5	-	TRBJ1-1	CASTGAAEAFF	TGTGCCAGCACTGGCGCGGCTGAAGCTTTCTTT
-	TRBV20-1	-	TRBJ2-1	CSALNNEQFF	TGCAGTGCTCTAAACAATGAGCAGTTCTTC
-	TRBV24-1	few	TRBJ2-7	CATSFSGIEQYF	TGTGCCACCAGTTTCTCAGGGATCGAGCAGTACTTC
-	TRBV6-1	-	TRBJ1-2	CASSESGEGEDGYTF	TGTGCCAGCAGTGAATCGGGGGAGGGGGAAGATGGCTACACCTTC
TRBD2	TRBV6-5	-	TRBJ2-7	CASSQTSAAYEQYF	TGTGCCAGCAGCCAGACTAGCGCAGCCTACGAGCAGTACTTC
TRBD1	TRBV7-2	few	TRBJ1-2	CASSSRTGRDGYTF	TGTGCCAGCAGCTCGCGGACAGGGCGCGATGGCTACACCTTC
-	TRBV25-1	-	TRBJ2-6	CASSDGSGRTGANVLTF	TGTGCCAGCAGTGACGGATCAGGGAGGACTGGGGCCAACGTCCTGACTTTC
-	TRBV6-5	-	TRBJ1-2	CASSYPGKGIYGYTF	TGTGCCAGCAGTTACCCAGGGAAGGGAATCTATGGCTACACCTTC
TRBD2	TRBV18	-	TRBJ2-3	CASSAESSGGTDTQYF	TGTGCCAGCTCAGCCGAATCTAGCGGGGGCACAGATACGCAGTATTTT
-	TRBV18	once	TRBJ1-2	CASSPAGGFNYGYTF	TGTGCCAGCTCACCCGCGGGGGGTTTTAACTATGGCTACACCTTC
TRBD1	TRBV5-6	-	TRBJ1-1	CASSLRTGDGNTEAFF	TGTGCCAGCAGCCTCCGGACAGGGGATGGGAACACTGAAGCTTTCTTT
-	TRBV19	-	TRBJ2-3	CASSMGGEGVSGTQYF	TGTGCCAGTAGTATGGGTGGGGAAGGGGTATCGGGTACGCAGTATTTT
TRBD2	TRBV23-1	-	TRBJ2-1	CASSPTSGEPHEQFF	TGCGCCAGCAGTCCCACTAGCGGGGAACCCCATGAGCAGTTCTTC
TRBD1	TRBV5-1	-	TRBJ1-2	CASSLMGQGHYGYTF	TGCGCCAGCAGCTTAATGGGACAGGGCCACTATGGCTACACCTTC
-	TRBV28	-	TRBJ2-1	CASIPGQSSYNEQFF	TGTGCCAGCATCCCGGGACAAAGCTCCTACAATGAGCAGTTCTTC
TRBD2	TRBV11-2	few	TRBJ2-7	CASLETSGGSYEQYF	TGTGCCAGCTTAGAGACTAGCGGGGGTTCCTACGAGCAGTACTTC
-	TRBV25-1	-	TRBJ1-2	CASSESGGNYGYTF	TGTGCCAGCAGTGAATCCGGGGGGAACTATGGCTACACCTTC
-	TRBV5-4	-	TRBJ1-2	CASSLAERNYGYTF	TGTGCCAGCAGCTTGGCGGAGAGGAACTATGGCTACACCTTC
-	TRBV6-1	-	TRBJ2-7	CASSEAWQKSNEQYF	TGTGCCAGCAGTGAAGCATGGCAGAAAAGTAACGAGCAGTACTTC
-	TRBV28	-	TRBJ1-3	CASSLQGRGNTIYF	TGTGCCAGCAGTTTGCAGGGCAGGGGAAACACCATATATTTT
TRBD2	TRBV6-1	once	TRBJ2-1	CASSELAGTYNEQFF	TGTGCCAGCAGTGAACTAGCGGGGACTTACAATGAGCAGTTCTTC
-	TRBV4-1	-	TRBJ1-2	CASSQDRTYGVYGYTF	TGCGCCAGCAGCCAAGATAGGACCTACGGGGTATATGGCTACACCTTC
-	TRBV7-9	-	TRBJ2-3	CASSEPNRGSDTQYF	TGTGCCAGCAGCGAGCCTAATCGGGGGTCAGATACGCAGTATTTT
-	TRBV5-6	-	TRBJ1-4	CASSLEQGGNEKLFF	TGTGCCAGCAGCTTGGAACAGGGCGGTAATGAAAAACTGTTTTTT
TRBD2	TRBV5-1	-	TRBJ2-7	CASSLGTSGPLAYEQYF	TGCGCCAGCAGCTTAGGGACTAGCGGTCCGCTAGCCTACGAGCAGTACTTC
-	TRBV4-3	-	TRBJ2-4	CASSQGTTGIRYF	TGCGCCAGCAGCCAAGGGACAACAGGCATTCGGTACTTC
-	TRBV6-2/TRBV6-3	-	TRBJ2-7	CASSYGGGGVLEQYF	TGTGCCAGCAGTTACGGTGGAGGGGGCGTCCTCGAGCAGTACTTC
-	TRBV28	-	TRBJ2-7	CASSFRVHEQYF	TGTGCCAGCAGTTTTCGAGTCCACGAGCAGTACTTC
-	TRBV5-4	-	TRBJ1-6	CASSLIVNSPLHF	TGTGCCAGCAGCTTGATAGTTAATTCACCCCTCCACTTT
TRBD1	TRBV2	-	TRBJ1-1	CASSLRRQGITEAFF	TGTGCCAGCAGTTTACGAAGACAGGGAATAACTGAAGCTTTCTTT
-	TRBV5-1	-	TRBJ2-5	CASSLGLYQETQYF	TGCGCCAGCAGCCTGGGTCTGTACCAAGAGACCCAGTACTTC
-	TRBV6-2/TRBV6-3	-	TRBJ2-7	CASSYPLRRSEHYEQYF	TGTGCCAGCAGTTACCCCCTACGGCGGTCCGAACACTACGAGCAGTACTTC
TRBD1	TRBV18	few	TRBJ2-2	CASSPYRDRGELFF	TGTGCCAGCTCACCCTACCGGGACAGAGGGGAGCTGTTTTTT
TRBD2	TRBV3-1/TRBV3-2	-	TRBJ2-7	CASSQVGGGGGEQYF	TGTGCCAGCAGCCAAGTCGGCGGGGGAGGTGGCGAGCAGTACTTC
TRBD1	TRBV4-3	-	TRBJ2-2	CASSQGGQGTGELFF	TGCGCCAGCAGCCAAGGGGGACAGGGTACCGGGGAGCTGTTTTTT
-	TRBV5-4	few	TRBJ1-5	CASSLRSGTSENQPQHF	TGTGCCAGCAGCTTGCGGTCAGGAACTTCCGAGAATCAGCCCCAGCATTTT
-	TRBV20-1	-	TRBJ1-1	CSAREWNEAFF	TGCAGTGCTAGGGAGTGGAATGAAGCTTTCTTT
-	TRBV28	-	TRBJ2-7	CASSLGGHTEQYF	TGTGCCAGCAGTTTGGGGGGGCACACCGAGCAGTACTTC
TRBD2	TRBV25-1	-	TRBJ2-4	CASSRGGGAKNIQYF	TGTGCCAGCAGTCGTGGCGGGGGTGCCAAAAACATTCAGTACTTC
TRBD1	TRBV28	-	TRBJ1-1	CASSRTGGNMNTEAFF	TGTGCCAGCAGCAGGACAGGGGGCAATATGAACACTGAAGCTTTCTTT
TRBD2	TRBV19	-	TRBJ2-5	CASSMLLSGGSTQYF	TGTGCCAGTAGTATGCTCCTTAGCGGGGGGTCGACCCAGTACTTC
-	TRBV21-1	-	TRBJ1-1	CASSNERTMNTEAFF	TGTGCCAGCAGCAATGAGAGAACCATGAACACTGAAGCTTTCTTT